The 15 T cell receptor beta chains presented below share a single source sample, sequenced in a study of cytomegalovirus exposure and HLA in healthy donors. The PCR had 60 Vbeta and 13 Jbeta primers. TCRdb keeps only in-frame clones here, not all; method: immunoSEQ multiplex PCR. This repertoire shows roughly 150,000 clones, around 73% found once; its top ten account for more than 1.2%. The sequenced material came from PBMCs. All receptors derive from a male donor in good health and CMV-seronegative.

This clone appeared a few times. The chain joins TRBV9 to TRBJ2-7, with TRBD2 matching 8 bases. Germline CDR1 and CDR2: SGDLS and YYNGEE. J was trimmed by 5 bases and V by 5 bases; bases with no gene match: 12. The CDR3 spans 15 residues. The CDR3 spells CASSDGGAAGHEQYF. The CDR3, as DNA: TGTGCCAGCAGTGACGGGGGGGCAGCCGGCCACGAGCAGTACTTC.

V usage is TRBV7-2 and J usage is TRBJ2-1; unclear D gene. The V gene lost 1 base and the J gene lost 0 bases, with 10 bases spanning the gap. Germline V gene sequence: CDR1 SGHTA, CDR2 FQGNSA. CDR3 length: 16 amino acids. This CDR3 is CASSLGIPGSYNEQFF. CDR3 DNA: TGTGCCAGCAGCTTAGGAATACCCGGCTCCTACAATGAGCAGTTCTTC.

CDR3 sequence: CASSYIRTGGGYGYTF. As DNA, the CDR3 is TGTGCCAGCAGTTATATACGGACAGGGGGCGGGTATGGCTACACCTTC. The chain recombines TRBV6-5 with TRBJ1-2; TRBD1 agrees at 11 bases. V was clipped by 3 bases and J by 5 bases; unmatched bases: 8. The CDR3 contains 16 residues. Per the germline V gene, CDR1 is MNHEY and CDR2 is SVGAGI.

This chain connects TRBV7-3 to TRBJ2-1; D possibly corresponds to TRBD2 (5 bases). Trimming removed 2 bases at V and 4 bases at J, with 6 bases between. The germline gives CDR1 SGHTA, CDR2 FQGTGA. CDR3 length: 13 amino acids. The CDR3 sequence is CASSLSGYNEQFF. The CDR3 coding sequence is TGTGCCAGCAGCTTATCGGGATACAATGAGCAGTTCTTC. The variable domain in full, completed from reference TRBV7-3 and TRBJ2-1, reads GAGVSQTPSNKVTEKGKYVELRCDPISGHTALYWYRQSLGQGPEFLIYFQGTGAADDSGLPNDRFFAVRPEGSVSTLKIQRTERGDSAVYLCASSLSGYNEQFFGPGTRLTVL.

CDR3 DNA: TGTGCCAGCAGCCAAGAGACTGTTAGTACGCAGTATTTT. Translating gives CASSQETVSTQYF. The chain carries TRBV14 and TRBJ2-3; D is unresolved. Germline loops: CDR1 SGHDN, CDR2 FVKESK. With 0 bases removed from V and 8 bases from J, the gap between germline ends came to 9 bases. CDR3 length: 13 amino acids.

The chain employs TRBV7-8 and TRBJ2-7, with D possibly TRBD2 on 7 matching bases. This CDR3 is built from 15 residues. V dropped 5 bases and J dropped 5 bases, with 19 bases sitting between them. Germline V gene data show CDR1 as SGHVS and CDR2 as FQNEAQ. The CDR3 spells CASSALRGGGHEQYF. CDR3 sequence (DNA): TGTGCCAGCAGCGCTCTAAGGGGGGGCGGGCACGAGCAGTACTTC.

The CDR3 DNA reads as TGTGCCAGCAGCGTAGCTAGTTTGAATGAGCAGTTCTTC. Translation: CASSVASLNEQFF. V is TRBV9 and J is TRBJ2-1; D not certain. The CDR3 is made up of 13 amino acids. V was trimmed by 0 bases and J by 7 bases, leaving 8 bases between them. Germline V gives CDR1 SGDLS, CDR2 YYNGEE.

V and J are TRBV6-5 and TRBJ2-7; 8 bases agree with TRBD1. The J segment lost 2 bases and the V segment lost 4 bases, leaving 10 bases of the junction unmatched. This CDR3 contains 16 residues. Germline CDR1 MNHEY, CDR2 SVGAGI. This chain's CDR3 is CASSSHSGQEAYEQYF. The CDR3 DNA sequence: TGTGCCAGCAGTTCCCACTCGGGACAGGAAGCCTACGAGCAGTACTTC.

The gene calls are TRBV18 and TRBJ1-4; 8 nucleotides agree with TRBD1. The CDR3 has 15 amino acids. The V and J ends lost 3 bases and 5 bases, in that order; junction bases with no gene match: 5. The germline V gene has CDR1 KGHSH and CDR2 LQKENI. Written as DNA, the CDR3 is TGTGCCAGCTCACCTAGGACAGGGCTCAATGAAAAACTGTTTTTT. Amino acid sequence: CASSPRTGLNEKLFF.

V and J are TRBV27 and TRBJ1-1; TRBD1 is a possible D gene (6 bases). Germline lookup yields CDR1 MNHEY and CDR2 SMNVEV (reference sequence). The CDR3 has 14 residues. Trimming removed 7 bases from V and 5 bases from J, with 17 bases in between. The CDR3 spells CASITLGGGTEAFF. CDR3 DNA: TGTGCCAGCATTACCTTGGGAGGGGGAACTGAAGCTTTCTTT.

The chain combines TRBV9 with TRBJ1-6, with D possibly TRBD1 on 6 matching bases. The V gene lost 3 bases and the J gene lost 11 bases, with 15 bases spanning the gap. This CDR3 is built from 14 residues. CDR1 and CDR2 from the germline V gene are SGDLS and YYNGEE. In DNA form, the CDR3 reads TGTGCCAGCAGCGCCCAGGGGCCTCAGGCACCCCTCCACTTT. It specifies CASSAQGPQAPLHF.

V and J are TRBV10-2 and TRBJ1-2, with a tentative D call TRBD1 (5 bases). This CDR3 is built from 14 residues. CDR1 WSHSY and CDR2 SAAADI come from the germline V gene. V dropped 0 bases and J dropped 3 bases, with 8 bases sitting between them. CDR3 sequence: CASSESTAYYGYTF. DNA for the CDR3: TGCGCCAGCAGTGAGTCGACAGCTTACTATGGCTACACCTTC.

V and J are TRBV6-1 and TRBJ1-2; unclear D gene. V dropped 3 bases and J dropped 0 bases, with 5 bases sitting between them. Germline V gives CDR1 MNHNS, CDR2 SASEGT. This CDR3 is built from 13 residues. The CDR3 DNA is TGTGCCAGCAGTGATTGGCCTAACTATGGCTACACCTTC. This sequence encodes CASSDWPNYGYTF.

V is TRBV2 and J is TRBJ2-3; 8 bases line up with TRBD1. This CDR3 contains 18 residues. Germline trimming cut 2 bases from V and 2 bases from J; bases unmatched to any gene: 12. Germline assignment: CDR1 SNHLY and CDR2 FYNNEI. The CDR3 spells CASSELLGRGQVTDTQYF. The DNA for the CDR3 is TGTGCCAGCAGTGAACTCCTCGGCAGGGGGCAGGTCACAGATACGCAGTATTTT. The full variable domain, completed using reference TRBV2 and TRBJ2-3, is EPEVTQTPSHQVTQMGQEVILRCVPISNHLYFYWYRQILGQKVEFLVSFYNNEISEKSEIFDDQFSVERPDGSNFTLKIRSTKLEDSAMYFCASSELLGRGQVTDTQYFGPGTRLTVL.

The chain carries TRBV28 and TRBJ2-1, with 16 bases that match TRBD2. Germline V gives CDR1 MDHEN, CDR2 SYDVKM. V gave up 6 bases and J gave up 7 bases; unmatched junction bases: 15. This CDR3 contains 19 residues. The CDR3 DNA reads TGTGCCAGCAGGTCTGCGACCGGGACTAGCGGGGGGGCGCGAAATGAGCAGTTCTTC. Its translation is CASRSATGTSGGARNEQFF. The entire variable domain, with the rest obtained from reference TRBV28 and TRBJ2-1, is as follows: DVKVTQSSRYLVKRTGEKVFLECVQDMDHENMFWYRQDPGLGLRLIYFSYDVKMKEKGDIPEGYSVSREKKERFSLILESASTNQTSMYLCASRSATGTSGGARNEQFFGPGTRLTVL.